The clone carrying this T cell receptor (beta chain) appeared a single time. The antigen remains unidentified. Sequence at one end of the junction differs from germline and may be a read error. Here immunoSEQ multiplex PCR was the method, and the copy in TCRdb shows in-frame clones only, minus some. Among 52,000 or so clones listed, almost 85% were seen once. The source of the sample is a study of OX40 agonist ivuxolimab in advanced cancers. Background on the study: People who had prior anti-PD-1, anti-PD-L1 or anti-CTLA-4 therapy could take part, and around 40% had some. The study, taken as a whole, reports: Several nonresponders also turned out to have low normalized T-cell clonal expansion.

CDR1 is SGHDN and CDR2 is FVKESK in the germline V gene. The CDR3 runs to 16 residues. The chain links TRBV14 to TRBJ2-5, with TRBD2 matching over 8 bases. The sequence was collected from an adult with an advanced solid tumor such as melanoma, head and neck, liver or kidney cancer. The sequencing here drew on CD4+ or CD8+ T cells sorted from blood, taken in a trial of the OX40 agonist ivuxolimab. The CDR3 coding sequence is TGTGCCAGCAGCCAAGACTCCAGCGGGAGTACCATCCCGTCCCACTTC. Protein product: CASSQDSSGSTIPSHF. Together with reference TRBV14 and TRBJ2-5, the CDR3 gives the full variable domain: EAGVTQFPSHSVIEKGQTVTLRCDPISGHDNLYWYRRVMGKEIKFLLHFVKESKQDESGMPNNRFLAERTGGTYSTLKVQPAELEDSGVYFCASSQDSSGSTIPSHFGPGTRLLVL.